The 4 T cell receptor beta chains given below trace back to one sample, sequenced in a study of blood T cells in healthy people across ages. Primers used in a second PCR of roughly 7 to 12 cycles were a sample-barcoded 5' primer and a J-beta primer mix. TCRdb re-derived calls from the 5' RACE reads in MiXCR, one entry per CDR3 protein. Here the sample spans 1.6 million or so distinct CDR3 sequences, approximately 32% being singletons. Sequenced input: blood. All receptors come from a woman under 40 in good health.

The sample holds one count of this clonotype. V usage is TRBV7-8 and J usage is TRBJ1-2, with a possible D match to TRBD1 (5 bases). The CDR3 covers 15 residues. Germline assignment: CDR1 SGHVS and CDR2 FQNEAQ. Trimming removed 5 bases at V and 4 bases at J, with 17 bases between. CDR3 coding DNA: TGTGCCAGCAGCCCAAGAGAGGGGCTGAGCTATGGCTACACCTTC. Translating gives CASSPREGLSYGYTF.

The rearrangement uses TRBV5-4 and TRBJ2-1; no reliable D call. CDR3 length: 15 residues. V lost 3 bases, J lost 4 bases, and 14 bases lay in between. Germline V gene data show CDR1 as SGHNT and CDR2 as YYREEE (reference sequence). The CDR3 DNA reads TGTGCCAGCAGCTGGCTGGATGTGGCATACAATGAGCAGTTCTTC. Amino acids: CASSWLDVAYNEQFF.

This clonotype was seen more than once but under ten times. The chain employs TRBV20-1 and TRBJ2-7; 10 nucleotides match TRBD1. There are 20 residues in the CDR3. Looked up from germline, CDR1 is DFQATT and CDR2 is SNEGSKA (reference sequence). V shed 5 bases and J 3 bases; nucleotides not matched to a gene: 25. The CDR3 sequence: CSAGLFLSNSWTGGVYEQYF. Here the CDR3 DNA reads TGCAGTGCTGGCTTGTTTCTGTCTAACTCTTGGACAGGGGGTGTCTACGAGCAGTACTTC.

A few counts support this clonotype. This chain uses TRBV6-5 with TRBJ2-4, with D perhaps assigned TRBD1 or TRBD2 (5 bases each). Deletions cut 2 bases from V and 2 bases from J, with 16 bases between. Germline CDR1 reads MNHEY; CDR2 reads SVGAGI. The CDR3 is 17 amino acids. The CDR3, as DNA: TGTGCCAGCAGTTACGAGGGGCCCACGGTAACCAAAAACATTCAGTACTTC. Residues: CASSYEGPTVTKNIQYF.